The entry below gives a single TCR beta chain sequence along with its context. Its matching antigen is unknown. The data were produced by immunoSEQ multiplex PCR, yet TCRdb's version contains in-frame clones alone and is incomplete. The sample has around 450,000 clones, nearly 90% seen once. The sample originates from a study of Ad26.COV2.S vaccination and SARS-CoV-2 variants. Study-level background: Participants got Ad26.COV2.S intramuscularly, once or twice 56 days apart. Findings and limits, study-wide: Total T cell responses, in the TCR breadth and depth analyses, may have been underestimated.

As to treatment: some 19 received Ad26.COV2.S at low or high dose, single or two shots; 5 received placebo; per-sample allocation not given. Day 63 after the first injection of vaccine or placebo was the sampling time. This CDR3 is 15 amino acids long. CDR1 is MNHEY, CDR2 SVGEGT, per germline. V shed 6 bases, J shed 4 bases, and the junction held 11 bases outside the gene matches. The chain recombines TRBV6-2 or TRBV6-3 with TRBJ2-5, with 7 positions matching TRBD1. The specimen comprised peripheral blood, sampled in a trial of Ad26.COV2.S vaccine versus placebo. The TCR originated in a person aged 18-60 years who received the Ad26.COV2.S COVID-19 vaccine or a placebo. The CDR3, as DNA: TGTGCCAGCAGCCTGAGACAGGGTCAGGGAGAGACCCAGTACTTC. Its protein product is CASSLRQGQGETQYF.